This section outlines one T cell receptor beta chain sequence together with its context. Its specificity is unknown. This sample is drawn from a study of a mutant IDH1 vaccine in newly diagnosed glioma. Described time point: baseline, week 1 (first vaccination visit). This sample's treatment: pre-vaccination baseline after standard-of-care therapy. V trimming: 4 bases; J trimming: 0 bases; junction bases outside the gene matches: 10. The V gene's germline CDR1 is SGHRS and CDR2 YFSETQ. The CDR3 has 18 amino acids. Repertoires were generated with immunoSEQ multiplex PCR, while TCRdb's copy carries only in-frame clones and drops some. Of roughly 21,000 clones in the sample, around 82% were seen once. Study outcomes and limitations: Induction of immune responses by the vaccine occurred in approximately 93% of patients.

The sequence was collected from a man aged 40-49 years with glioma. This sample comprised PBMCs, obtained from a glioma patient treated with radiotherapy, temozolomide or both. The chain carries TRBV5-1 and TRBJ2-7; 13 positions agree with TRBD2. The CDR3 nucleotides are TGCGCCAGCAGCGGAACGACTAGCGGGAGGACGAGCTCCTACGAGCAGTACTTC. This gives the protein CASSGTTSGRTSSYEQYF.